This T cell receptor beta chain is from a study of CD8+CD57+ T cells in acquired aplastic anemia. Study-level background: There were roughly 10 million reads, on average, for CD4+ cells from healthy donors.

With regard to this clonotype: Antigen: not known.

Study conclusions and caveats: Patients and controls turned out to have 25 to 30 CD8+ CDR3 sequences in common.

Trimming pared 2 bases from V and 6 bases from J, leaving 10 bases between. From germline, CDR1 is LNHDA and CDR2 SQIVND (reference sequence). The CDR3 extends over 13 amino acids. Genomic DNA acted as the template from which TCR beta VDJ combination and CDR3 sequence profiling were carried out. One entry per CDR3 protein, called by TCRdb with MiXCR from the reads. In the table there are just over 400,000 distinct CDR3 sequences, around 72% of which are singletons. The sequenced sample was sorted CD4+, CD8+, or CD8+CD57+ T cells (not recorded which) from PBMCs. This receptor was identified in a human donor in good health, serving as a control. This chain joins TRBV19 and TRBJ1-1, with unresolved D. The CDR3 here is CASSIIEGSEAFF. The CDR3 region has the DNA TGTGCCAGTAGTATAATTGAGGGTTCTGAAGCTTTCTTT.